Presented here are 20 T cell receptor beta chains from one specimen sequenced in a study of cytotoxic CD8 clonotypes in ibrutinib-treated CLL. Profiling relied on immunoSEQ multiplex PCR, and the TCRdb table lists in-frame clones only, not all of them. Of under 300,000 clones in the sample, about three quarters were seen once. The sequencing used PBMCs, collected after 24 months of ibrutinib treatment. These receptors were taken from a human donor with chronic lymphocytic leukemia.

The chain employs TRBV28 and TRBJ2-7; no clear D. The CDR3 sequence is 13 residues long. In germline, CDR1 is MDHEN, CDR2 SYDVKM. V dropped 2 bases and J dropped 2 bases, with 7 bases sitting between them. The CDR3 spells CASSLQEPYEQYF. For the CDR3, the DNA is TGTGCCAGCAGTTTACAGGAGCCCTACGAGCAGTACTTC.

The chain uses TRBV9 and TRBJ2-1; D not resolved. Germline CDR1 is SGDLS and CDR2 is YYNGEE. The CDR3 has 11 residues. The V end was cut by 7 bases, the J end by 5 bases, with 7 bases between. The CDR3 DNA reads as TGTGCCAGCGAATGGGACAATGAGCAGTTCTTC. It is translated as CASEWDNEQFF.

J is TRBJ1-1 and V is TRBV19; weak D call: TRBD1 (6 bases). Germline assignment: CDR1 LNHDA and CDR2 SQIVND (reference sequence). With 2 bases removed from V and 6 bases from J, the gap between germline ends came to 10 bases. This CDR3 has 13 residues. The CDR3 DNA reads TGTGCCAGTAGTATAAGGGCAGGGGCTGAAGCTTTCTTT. Translation gives CASSIRAGAEAFF. The variable domain in full, with the rest retrieved from reference TRBV19 and TRBJ1-1, is DGGITQSPKYLFRKEGQNVTLSCEQNLNHDAMYWYRQDPGQGLRLIYYSQIVNDFQKGDIAEGYSVSREKKESFPLTVTSAQKNPTAFYLCASSIRAGAEAFFGQGTRLTVV.

The chain recombines TRBV6-5 with TRBJ1-2; the D gene is possibly TRBD1 (5 bases). CDR1 and CDR2 (germline): MNHEY, SVGAGI. This CDR3 region has 13 residues. Trimming left V 5 bases short and J 6 bases short, with 13 bases between. For the CDR3, the DNA is TGTGCCAGCAGTCGACCCGGGGCCCATGGCTACACCTTC. This translates into CASSRPGAHGYTF.

This clone has more than one count but fewer than ten. The chain employs TRBV4-3 and TRBJ1-5, with D maybe TRBD1 (5 bases). This CDR3 is built from 16 residues. Germline V gene lookup returns CDR1 LGHNA and CDR2 YSLEER. V lost 4 bases and J lost 1, with 14 bases in between. The CDR3 spells CASSPQPDKSNQPQHF. CDR3 coding DNA: TGCGCCAGCAGCCCGCAACCGGACAAAAGCAATCAGCCCCAGCATTTT.

The chain employs TRBV6-5 and TRBJ1-3; D is unclear. The V and J ends lost 0 bases and 4 bases respectively, with 4 bases between them. The germline V gene encodes CDR1 MNHEY and CDR2 SVGAGI. The CDR3 is 13 amino acids. The CDR3 nucleotides are TGTGCCAGCAGTTACTCGGGGGGAAACACCATATATTTT. This codes for CASSYSGGNTIYF.

V is TRBV19 and J is TRBJ1-5, with D perhaps matching TRBD1 (5 bases). This CDR3 spans 18 amino acids. Germline CDR1 is LNHDA and CDR2 is SQIVND (reference sequence). V lost 0 bases to trimming and J lost 2 bases, with 17 bases between them. As DNA, the CDR3 is TGTGCCAGTAGTATAGATCTATCGAGGGGTCGGCGCAATCAGCCCCAGCATTTT. Translation: CASSIDLSRGRRNQPQHF.

The chain carries TRBV4-1 and TRBJ2-3; no firm D call. The CDR3 totals 13 residues. From germline, CDR1 is MGHRA and CDR2 YSYEKL. V lost 3 bases to trimming and J lost 4 bases, with 8 bases between them. CDR3 in amino acids: CASSQDPADTQYF. The CDR3 bases are TGCGCCAGCAGCCAGGACCCAGCAGATACGCAGTATTTT.

The chain employs TRBV29-1 and TRBJ1-5; D perhaps matches TRBD1 (5 bases). Trimming pared 7 bases from V and 4 bases from J, leaving 11 bases between. This CDR3 is built from 12 residues. Per the germline V gene, CDR1 is SQVTM and CDR2 is ANQGSEA. The CDR3 bases are TGCAGCGCACAGGCCTCAAATCAGCCCCAGCATTTT. It specifies CSAQASNQPQHF.

This clone was seen only a few times. The rearrangement uses TRBV28 and TRBJ2-1; D is ambiguous. Deletions cut 6 bases from V and 8 bases from J, with 8 bases between. The V gene's germline CDR1 is MDHEN and CDR2 SYDVKM. There are 11 residues in the CDR3. CDR3 bases: TGTGCCAGCAGACAAAATGATGAGCAGTTCTTC. Protein product: CASRQNDEQFF.

V and J are TRBV15 and TRBJ2-3; perhaps TRBD1 as D (6 bases). With 10 bases removed from V and 6 bases from J, the gap between germline ends came to 20 bases. The CDR3 loop spans 14 amino acids. Looked up from germline, CDR1 is LNHNV and CDR2 is YYDKDF (reference sequence). The DNA for the CDR3 is TGTGCCATGTCACAGGGTGATGTAGGGGATACGCAGTATTTT. Translating gives CAMSQGDVGDTQYF.

This clone has a handful of counts. J is TRBJ1-2 and V is TRBV29-1; possible D gene TRBD1, 5 bases. CDR3 size: 11 residues. Between the trimmed V and J ends, which lost 7 bases and 8 bases, there was a span of 14 bases. Germline V gene data show CDR1 as SQVTM and CDR2 as ANQGSEA. The CDR3: CSARRVGGYTF. The CDR3 coding sequence is TGCAGCGCTCGCAGGGTCGGCGGCTACACCTTC.

J is TRBJ2-2 and V is TRBV11-3; D gene ambiguous. This CDR3 region has 16 residues. V lost 1 base and J 0 bases, leaving 9 bases between the germline ends. The V gene's germline CDR1 is SGHNT and CDR2 YENEEA. In nucleotides, the CDR3 is TGTGCCAGCAGCTTAGGATACACCTCGAACACCGGGGAGCTGTTTTTT. Translation: CASSLGYTSNTGELFF.

This chain connects TRBV4-3 to TRBJ2-5; perhaps TRBD1 as D (6 bases). The germline V and J ends were trimmed by 4 bases and 5 bases, with 17 bases remaining between them. The CDR3 consists of 15 residues. The germline V gene has CDR1 LGHNA and CDR2 YSLEER. CDR3: CASSPGAGAGETQYF. The CDR3 coding sequence is TGCGCCAGCAGCCCTGGCGCAGGGGCAGGGGAGACCCAGTACTTC.

Notes on this clone: At one boundary the junction diverges from the germline segment, which might be a read error. CDR3 nucleotide sequence: TGTGCCGGTAGTGTGGACACCATGGACGGCTACACCTTC. Its translation: CAGSVDTMDGYTF. V and J are TRBV19 and TRBJ1-2; D is perhaps TRBD1 (5 bases). Germline values: CDR1 LNHDA, CDR2 SQIVND (reference sequence). The length of the CDR3 is 13 residues.

In its sample, this clone was seen many times. The chain couples TRBV28 to TRBJ2-1; 9 bases are a match to TRBD2. V trimming: 3 bases; J trimming: 2 bases; junction bases outside the gene matches: 5. The CDR3 sequence is 16 residues long. Germline loops: CDR1 MDHEN, CDR2 SYDVKM. The CDR3 loop is CASSFHGTSPYNEQFF. The CDR3 DNA sequence: TGTGCCAGCAGTTTCCATGGGACTAGCCCCTACAATGAGCAGTTCTTC.

The chain joins TRBV5-4 to TRBJ2-7; TRBD1 matches at 8 bases. This CDR3 has 15 amino acids. Germline loops: CDR1 SGHNT, CDR2 YYREEE (reference sequence). With V trimmed by 6 bases and J by 4 bases, 12 bases remained unmatched. The CDR3 nucleotides read TGTGCCAGCAACAGCAAGGACAGGGATCGATACGAGCAGTACTTC. It is translated as CASNSKDRDRYEQYF.

This sequence joins TRBV5-1 and TRBJ2-1, with 7 bases that match TRBD1. The J segment lost 0 bases and the V segment lost 4 bases, leaving 7 bases of the junction unmatched. Germline CDR1 is SGHRS and CDR2 is YFSETQ. This CDR3 has 16 residues. The CDR3: CASSVDRASSYNEQFF. In nucleotides, the CDR3 is TGCGCCAGCAGCGTAGACAGGGCTAGCTCCTACAATGAGCAGTTCTTC.

This chain joins TRBV7-6 and TRBJ2-3; TRBD2 is a possible D gene (6 bases). V was pared by 4 bases and J by 3 bases, with 17 bases between. CDR3 size: 16 residues. CDR1 SGHVS and CDR2 FNYEAQ come from the germline V gene. The CDR3 sequence: CASSYKLGGSTDTQYF. The CDR3, as DNA: TGTGCCAGCAGCTATAAACTAGGAGGGTCGACAGATACGCAGTATTTT.

The DNA of the CDR3 is TGTGCCAGCAGCCTAGGACAGGGGGCCGGCGAGCAGTACTTC. As protein: CASSLGQGAGEQYF. The chain recombines TRBV9 with TRBJ2-7; 11 bases are a match to TRBD1. CDR1 is SGDLS and CDR2 is YYNGEE in the germline V gene. The J segment lost 6 bases and the V segment lost 4 bases, leaving 6 bases of the junction unmatched. CDR3 size: 14 residues.